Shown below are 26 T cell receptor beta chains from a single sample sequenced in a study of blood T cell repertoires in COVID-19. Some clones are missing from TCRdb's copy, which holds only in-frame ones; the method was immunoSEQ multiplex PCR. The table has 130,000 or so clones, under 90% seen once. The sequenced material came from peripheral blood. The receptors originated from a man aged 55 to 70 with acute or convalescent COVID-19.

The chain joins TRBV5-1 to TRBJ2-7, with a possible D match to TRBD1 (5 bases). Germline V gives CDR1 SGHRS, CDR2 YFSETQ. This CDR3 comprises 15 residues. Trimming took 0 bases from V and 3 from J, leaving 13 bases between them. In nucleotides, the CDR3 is TGCGCCAGCAGCTTGGTGGCAGGGCCAAACTACGAGCAGTACTTC. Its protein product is CASSLVAGPNYEQYF.

For the CDR3, the DNA is TGTGCCAGCAGCTCGCCGACTAACAATGAGCAGTTCTTC. Translating gives CASSSPTNNEQFF. The chain links TRBV7-9 to TRBJ2-1; a possible D gene is TRBD2 (5 bases). The CDR3 loop spans 13 amino acids. V lost 4 bases and J lost 5, with 9 bases in between. Germline-derived CDR1 and CDR2 are SEHNR and FQNEAQ (reference sequence). The full variable domain, in which reference TRBV7-9 and TRBJ2-1 provide the parts outside the CDR3, is DTGVSQNPRHKITKRGQNVTFRCDPISEHNRLYWYRQTLGQGPEFLTYFQNEAQLEKSRLLSDRFSAERPKGSFSTLEIQRTEQGDSAMYLCASSSPTNNEQFFGPGTRLTVL.

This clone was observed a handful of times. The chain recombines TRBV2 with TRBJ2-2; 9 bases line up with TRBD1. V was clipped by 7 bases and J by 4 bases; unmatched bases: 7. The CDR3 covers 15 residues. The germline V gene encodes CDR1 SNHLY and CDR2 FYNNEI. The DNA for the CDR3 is TGTGCCAGCACCTGGACAGGGGCCAGCACCGGGGAGCTGTTTTTT. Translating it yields CASTWTGASTGELFF.

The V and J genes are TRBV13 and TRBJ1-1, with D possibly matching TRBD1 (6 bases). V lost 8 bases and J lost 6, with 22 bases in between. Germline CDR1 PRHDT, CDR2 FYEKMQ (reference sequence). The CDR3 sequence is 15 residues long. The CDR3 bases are TGTGCCAGCGCACTAAAGACGGGGAGGGGGGCTGAAGCTTTCTTT. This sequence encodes CASALKTGRGAEAFF.

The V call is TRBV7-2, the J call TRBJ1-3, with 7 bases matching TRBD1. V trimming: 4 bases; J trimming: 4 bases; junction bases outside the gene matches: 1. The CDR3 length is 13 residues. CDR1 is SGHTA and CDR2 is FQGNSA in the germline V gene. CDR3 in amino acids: CASSSDRGNTIYF. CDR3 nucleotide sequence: TGTGCCAGCAGCTCGGACAGGGGAAACACCATATATTTT.

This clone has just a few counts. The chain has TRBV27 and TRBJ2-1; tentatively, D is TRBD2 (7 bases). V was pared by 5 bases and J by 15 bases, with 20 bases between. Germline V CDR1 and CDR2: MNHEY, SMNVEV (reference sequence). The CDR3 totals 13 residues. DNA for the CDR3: TGTGCCAGCAGTCTGTCGGGGGGCCGCTTCCCGTTCTTC. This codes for CASSLSGGRFPFF.

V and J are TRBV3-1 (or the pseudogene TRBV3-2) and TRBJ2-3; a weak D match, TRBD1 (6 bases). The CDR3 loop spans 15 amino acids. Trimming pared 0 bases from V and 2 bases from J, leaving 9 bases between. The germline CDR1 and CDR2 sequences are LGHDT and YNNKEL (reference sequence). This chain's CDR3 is CASSQEGGPTDTQYF. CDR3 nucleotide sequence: TGTGCCAGCAGCCAAGAAGGGGGTCCCACAGATACGCAGTATTTT.

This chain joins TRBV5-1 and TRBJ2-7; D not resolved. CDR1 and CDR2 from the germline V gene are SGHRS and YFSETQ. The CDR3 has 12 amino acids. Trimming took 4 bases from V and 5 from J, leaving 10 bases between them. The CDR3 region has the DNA TGCGCCAGCAGCCCCAGGTTCCACGAGCAGTACTTC. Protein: CASSPRFHEQYF. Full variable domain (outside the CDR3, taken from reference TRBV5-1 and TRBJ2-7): KAGVTQTPRYLIKTRGQQVTLSCSPISGHRSVSWYQQTPGQGLQFLFEYFSETQRNKGNFPGRFSGRQFSNSRSEMNVSTLELGDSALYLCASSPRFHEQYFGPGTRLTVT.

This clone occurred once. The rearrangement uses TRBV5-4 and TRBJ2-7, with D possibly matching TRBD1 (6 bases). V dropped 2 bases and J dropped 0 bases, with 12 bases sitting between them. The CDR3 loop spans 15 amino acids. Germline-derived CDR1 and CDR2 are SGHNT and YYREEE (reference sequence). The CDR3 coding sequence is TGTGCCAGCAGCTTAGGGACACCGAGCTCCTACGAGCAGTACTTC. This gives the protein CASSLGTPSSYEQYF.

This CDR3 reads CASSSPGMGAGQPQHF. CDR3 nucleotide sequence: TGTGCCAGCAGTTCCCCCGGCATGGGGGCTGGGCAGCCCCAGCATTTT. The chain uses TRBV28 and TRBJ1-5, with D possibly being TRBD1 (6 bases). The CDR3 loop spans 16 amino acids. V lost 4 bases and J lost 7, with 20 bases in between. Germline CDR1 is MDHEN and CDR2 is SYDVKM. The variable domain in full, completed from reference TRBV28 and TRBJ1-5, reads DVKVTQSSRYLVKRTGEKVFLECVQDMDHENMFWYRQDPGLGLRLIYFSYDVKMKEKGDIPEGYSVSREKKERFSLILESASTNQTSMYLCASSSPGMGAGQPQHFGDGTRLSIL.

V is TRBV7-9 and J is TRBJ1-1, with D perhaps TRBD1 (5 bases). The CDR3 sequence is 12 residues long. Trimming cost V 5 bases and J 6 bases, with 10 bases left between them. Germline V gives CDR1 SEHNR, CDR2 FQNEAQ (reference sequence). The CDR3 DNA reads TGTGCCAGCAGCCTCGGGGGGTCTGAAGCTTTCTTT. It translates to CASSLGGSEAFF.

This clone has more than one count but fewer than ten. The CDR3 DNA is TGTGCCAGCAGTTCCGTCCGGGGGATCCCCCACAATGAGCAGTTCTTC. It specifies CASSSVRGIPHNEQFF. The chain uses TRBV28 and TRBJ2-1; D might be TRBD2 (6 bases). Germline CDR1 is MDHEN and CDR2 is SYDVKM. V shed 4 bases and J shed 5 bases, with 18 bases lying between them. CDR3 length: 16 residues.

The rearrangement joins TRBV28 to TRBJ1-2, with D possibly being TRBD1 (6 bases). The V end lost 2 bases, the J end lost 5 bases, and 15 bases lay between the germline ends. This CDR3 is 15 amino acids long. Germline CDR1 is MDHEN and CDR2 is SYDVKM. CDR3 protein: CASSLGGGVRYGYTF. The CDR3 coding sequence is TGTGCCAGCAGTTTAGGGGGCGGTGTCAGATATGGCTACACCTTC.

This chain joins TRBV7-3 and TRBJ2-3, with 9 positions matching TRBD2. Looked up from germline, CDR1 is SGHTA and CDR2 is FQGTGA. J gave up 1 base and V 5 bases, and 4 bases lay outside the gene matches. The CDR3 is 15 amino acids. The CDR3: CASSVTSGRTDTQYF. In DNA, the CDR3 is TGTGCCAGCAGCGTTACTAGCGGGCGCACAGATACGCAGTATTTT.

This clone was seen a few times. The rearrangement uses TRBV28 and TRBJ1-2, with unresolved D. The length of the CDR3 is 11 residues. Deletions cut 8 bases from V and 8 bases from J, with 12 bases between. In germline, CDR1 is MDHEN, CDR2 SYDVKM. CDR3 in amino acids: CASSGPLGYTF. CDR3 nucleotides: TGTGCCAGCTCTGGCCCATTAGGCTACACCTTC.

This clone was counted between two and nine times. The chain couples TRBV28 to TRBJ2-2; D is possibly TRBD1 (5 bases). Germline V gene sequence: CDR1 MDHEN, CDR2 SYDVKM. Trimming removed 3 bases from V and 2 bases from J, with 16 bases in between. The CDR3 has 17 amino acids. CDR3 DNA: TGTGCCAGCAGTTTTACAGACAGCCGCATTAACACCGGGGAGCTGTTTTTT. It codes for CASSFTDSRINTGELFF.

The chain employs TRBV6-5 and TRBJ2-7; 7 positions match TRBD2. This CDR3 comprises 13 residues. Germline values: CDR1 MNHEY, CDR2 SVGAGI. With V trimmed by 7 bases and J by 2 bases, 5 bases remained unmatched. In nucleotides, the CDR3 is TGTGCCAGCATATCTAGCGGCCCCTACGAGCAGTACTTC. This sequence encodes CASISSGPYEQYF.

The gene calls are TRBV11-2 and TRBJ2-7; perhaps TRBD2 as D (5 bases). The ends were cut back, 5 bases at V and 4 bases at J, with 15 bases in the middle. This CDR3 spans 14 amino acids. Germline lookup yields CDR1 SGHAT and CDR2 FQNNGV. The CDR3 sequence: CASSQPISGYEQYF. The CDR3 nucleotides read TGTGCCAGCAGCCAGCCCATTTCGGGATACGAGCAGTACTTC.

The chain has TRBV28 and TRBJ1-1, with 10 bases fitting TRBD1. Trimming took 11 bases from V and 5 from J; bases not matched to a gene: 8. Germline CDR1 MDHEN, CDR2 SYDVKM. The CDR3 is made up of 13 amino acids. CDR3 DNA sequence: TGTGCCGTACGGGGACAGGGGAGAACTGAAGCTTTCTTT. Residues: CAVRGQGRTEAFF.

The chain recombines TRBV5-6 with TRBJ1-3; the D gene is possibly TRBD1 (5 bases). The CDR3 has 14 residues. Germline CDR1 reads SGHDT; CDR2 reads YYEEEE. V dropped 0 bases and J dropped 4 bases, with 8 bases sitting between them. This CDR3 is CASSLEGSGNTIYF. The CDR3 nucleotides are TGTGCCAGCAGCTTGGAGGGGTCGGGAAACACCATATATTTT.

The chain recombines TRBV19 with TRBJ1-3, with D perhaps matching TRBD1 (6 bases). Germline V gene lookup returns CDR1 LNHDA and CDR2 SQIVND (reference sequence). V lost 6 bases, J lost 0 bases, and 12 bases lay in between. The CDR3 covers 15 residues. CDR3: CASRTMDSSGNTIYF. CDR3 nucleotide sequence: TGTGCCAGTAGAACCATGGACAGCTCTGGAAACACCATATATTTT.

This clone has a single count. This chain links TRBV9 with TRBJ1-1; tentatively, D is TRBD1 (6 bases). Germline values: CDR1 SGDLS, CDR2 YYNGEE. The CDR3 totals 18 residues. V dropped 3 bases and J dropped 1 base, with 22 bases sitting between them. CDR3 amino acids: CASSARPTGLPRNTEAFF. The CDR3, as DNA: TGTGCCAGCAGCGCGCGACCAACAGGGTTGCCTAGGAACACTGAAGCTTTCTTT.

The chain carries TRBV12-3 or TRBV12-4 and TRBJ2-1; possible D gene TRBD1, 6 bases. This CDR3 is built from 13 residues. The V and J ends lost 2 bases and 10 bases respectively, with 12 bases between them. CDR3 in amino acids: CASSLYGRGEQFF. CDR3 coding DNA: TGTGCCAGCAGTTTATACGGTAGGGGGGAGCAGTTCTTC.

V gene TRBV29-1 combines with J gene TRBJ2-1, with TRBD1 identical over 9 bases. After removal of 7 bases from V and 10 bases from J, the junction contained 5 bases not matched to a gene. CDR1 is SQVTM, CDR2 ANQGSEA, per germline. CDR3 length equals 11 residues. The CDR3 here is CSAWTGDEQFF. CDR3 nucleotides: TGCAGCGCCTGGACAGGGGACGAGCAGTTCTTC.

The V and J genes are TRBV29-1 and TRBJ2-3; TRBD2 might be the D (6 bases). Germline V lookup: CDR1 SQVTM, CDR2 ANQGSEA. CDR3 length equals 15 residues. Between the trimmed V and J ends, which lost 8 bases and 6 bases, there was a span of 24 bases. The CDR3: CSTLMRGPLGDTQYF. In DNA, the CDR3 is TGCAGCACCCTGATGCGGGGCCCCTTGGGGGATACGCAGTATTTT.

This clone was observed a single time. CDR3: CASSLKLAGSHEQYF. CDR3 coding DNA: TGTGCCAGCAGCTTAAAACTAGCGGGTTCCCACGAGCAGTACTTC. V usage is TRBV13 and J usage is TRBJ2-7; TRBD2 matches at 9 bases. V shed 2 bases, J shed 5 bases, and the junction held 7 bases outside the gene matches. CDR3 length equals 15 residues. CDR1 is PRHDT and CDR2 is FYEKMQ in the germline V gene (reference sequence). Combining the CDR3 with reference TRBV13 and TRBJ2-7 gives the whole variable domain AAGVIQSPRHLIKEKRETATLKCYPIPRHDTVYWYQQGPGQDPQFLISFYEKMQSDKGSIPDRFSAQQFSDYHSELNMSSLELGDSALYFCASSLKLAGSHEQYFGPGTRLTVT.